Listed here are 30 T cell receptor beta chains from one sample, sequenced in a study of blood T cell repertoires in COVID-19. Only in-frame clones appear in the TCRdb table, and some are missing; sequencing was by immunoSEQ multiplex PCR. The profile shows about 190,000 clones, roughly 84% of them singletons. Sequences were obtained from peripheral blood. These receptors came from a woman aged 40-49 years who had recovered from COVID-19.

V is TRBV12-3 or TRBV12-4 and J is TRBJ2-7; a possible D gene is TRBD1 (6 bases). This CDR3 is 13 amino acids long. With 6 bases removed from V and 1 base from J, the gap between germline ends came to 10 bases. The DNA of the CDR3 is TGTGCCAGCAGGCTGGACAGTTCCTACGAGCAGTACTTC. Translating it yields CASRLDSSYEQYF.

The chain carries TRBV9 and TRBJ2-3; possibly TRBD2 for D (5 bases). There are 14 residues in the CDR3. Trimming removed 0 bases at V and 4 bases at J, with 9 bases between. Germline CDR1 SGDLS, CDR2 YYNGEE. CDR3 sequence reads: CASSVGRPADTQYF. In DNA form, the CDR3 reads TGTGCCAGCAGCGTAGGGAGGCCGGCAGATACGCAGTATTTT.

The CDR3 DNA follows: TGCGCCAGCATGGACAGCGGTGCCTACGAGCAGTACTTC. This encodes CASMDSGAYEQYF. The V call is TRBV5-1, the J call TRBJ2-7; TRBD1 is a possible D gene (6 bases). V was clipped by 6 bases and J by 2 bases, with 12 bases between them. The germline V gene encodes CDR1 SGHRS and CDR2 YFSETQ. The CDR3 consists of 13 residues.

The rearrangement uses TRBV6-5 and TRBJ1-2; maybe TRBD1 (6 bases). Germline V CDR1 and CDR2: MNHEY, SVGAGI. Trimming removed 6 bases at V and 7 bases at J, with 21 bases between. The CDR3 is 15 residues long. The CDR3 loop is CASSGRAGASVGYTF. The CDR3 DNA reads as TGTGCCAGCAGCGGCCGCGCAGGGGCTTCGGTTGGCTACACCTTC.

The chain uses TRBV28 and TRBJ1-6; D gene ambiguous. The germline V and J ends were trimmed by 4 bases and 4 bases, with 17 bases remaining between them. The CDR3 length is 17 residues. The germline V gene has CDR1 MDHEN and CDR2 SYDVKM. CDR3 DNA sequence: TGTGCCAGCAGTTCCCCCGGTCGGGAGGGATATAATTCACCCCTCCACTTT. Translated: CASSSPGREGYNSPLHF.

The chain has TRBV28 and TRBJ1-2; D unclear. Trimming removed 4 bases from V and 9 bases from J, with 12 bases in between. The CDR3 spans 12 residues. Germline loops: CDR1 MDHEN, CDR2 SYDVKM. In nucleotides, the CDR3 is TGTGCCAGCAGTTCGCCTACTAGTAGCTACACCTTC. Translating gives CASSSPTSSYTF.

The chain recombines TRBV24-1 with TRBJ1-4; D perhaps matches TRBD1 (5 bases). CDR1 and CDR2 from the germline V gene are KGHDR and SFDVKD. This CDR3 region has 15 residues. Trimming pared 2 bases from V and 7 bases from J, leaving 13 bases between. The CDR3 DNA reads TGTGCCACCAGTGATTGGGGGGAGGGAGGTGAAAAACTGTTTTTT. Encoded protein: CATSDWGEGGEKLFF.

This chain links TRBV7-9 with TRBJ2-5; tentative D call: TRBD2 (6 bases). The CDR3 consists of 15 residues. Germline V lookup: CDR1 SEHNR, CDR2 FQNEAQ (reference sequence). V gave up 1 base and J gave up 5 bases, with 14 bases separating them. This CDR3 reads CASSLGAGLLETQYF. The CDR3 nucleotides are TGTGCCAGCAGCTTAGGCGCGGGATTGTTGGAGACCCAGTACTTC.

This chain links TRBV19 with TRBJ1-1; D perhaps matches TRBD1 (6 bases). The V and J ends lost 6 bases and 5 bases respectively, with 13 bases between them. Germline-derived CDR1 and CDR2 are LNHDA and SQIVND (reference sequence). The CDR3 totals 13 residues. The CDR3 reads CASSRGVLTEAFF. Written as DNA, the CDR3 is TGTGCCAGTAGCAGGGGAGTGTTGACTGAAGCTTTCTTT.

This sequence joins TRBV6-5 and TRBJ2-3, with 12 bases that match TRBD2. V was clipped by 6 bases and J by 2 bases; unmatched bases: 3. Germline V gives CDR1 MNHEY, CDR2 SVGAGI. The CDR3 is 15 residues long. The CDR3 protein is CASSGLAGNTDTQYF. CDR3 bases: TGTGCCAGCAGCGGACTAGCGGGGAACACAGATACGCAGTATTTT.

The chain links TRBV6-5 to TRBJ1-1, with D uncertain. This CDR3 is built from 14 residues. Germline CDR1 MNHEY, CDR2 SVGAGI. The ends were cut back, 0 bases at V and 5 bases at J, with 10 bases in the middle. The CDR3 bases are TGTGCCAGCAGTTACTCTTTCGGGGTTACTGAAGCTTTCTTT. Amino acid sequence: CASSYSFGVTEAFF.

CDR3 sequence reads: CASSFSGQPQHF. CDR3 coding DNA: TGTGCCAGCAGCTTCTCGGGTCAGCCCCAGCATTTT. V usage is TRBV7-2 and J usage is TRBJ1-5, with no clear D. The CDR3 runs to 12 residues. The V gene's germline CDR1 is SGHTA and CDR2 FQGNSA. V lost 3 bases, J lost 6 bases, and 6 bases lay in between.

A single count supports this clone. In DNA, the CDR3 is TGCAGTGCTAGTCGGACAGGGTCTGGCAATCAGCCCCAGCATTTT. Amino acids: CSASRTGSGNQPQHF. This chain uses TRBV20-1 with TRBJ1-5; 8 bases fit TRBD1. Germline V gene sequence: CDR1 DFQATT, CDR2 SNEGSKA (reference sequence). J was trimmed by 2 bases and V by 3 bases; bases with no gene match: 6. There are 15 residues in the CDR3.

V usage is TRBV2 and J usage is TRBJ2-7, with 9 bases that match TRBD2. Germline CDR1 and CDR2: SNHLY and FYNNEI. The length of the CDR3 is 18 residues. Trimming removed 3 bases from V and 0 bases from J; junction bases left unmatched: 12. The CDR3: CASSDLAGITRSSYEQYF. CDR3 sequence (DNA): TGTGCCAGCAGTGATCTAGCGGGAATTACCCGAAGCTCCTACGAGCAGTACTTC. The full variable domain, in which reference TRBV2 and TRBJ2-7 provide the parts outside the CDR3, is EPEVTQTPSHQVTQMGQEVILRCVPISNHLYFYWYRQILGQKVEFLVSFYNNEISEKSEIFDDQFSVERPDGSNFTLKIRSTKLEDSAMYFCASSDLAGITRSSYEQYFGPGTRLTVT.

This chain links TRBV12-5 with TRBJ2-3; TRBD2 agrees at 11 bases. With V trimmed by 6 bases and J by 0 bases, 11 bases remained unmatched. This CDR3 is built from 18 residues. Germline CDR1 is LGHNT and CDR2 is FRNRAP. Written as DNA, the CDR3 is TGTGCTAGTGGCACCGGCAGGACTAGCGGGTTTAGCACAGATACGCAGTATTTT. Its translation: CASGTGRTSGFSTDTQYF.

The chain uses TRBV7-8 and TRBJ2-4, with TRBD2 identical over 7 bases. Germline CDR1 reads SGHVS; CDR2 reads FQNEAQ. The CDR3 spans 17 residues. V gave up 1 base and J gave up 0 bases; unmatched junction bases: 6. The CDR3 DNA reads TGTGCCAGCAGCTTAGGAGGCGGGAGTGTAGCCAAAAACATTCAGTACTTC. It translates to CASSLGGGSVAKNIQYF.

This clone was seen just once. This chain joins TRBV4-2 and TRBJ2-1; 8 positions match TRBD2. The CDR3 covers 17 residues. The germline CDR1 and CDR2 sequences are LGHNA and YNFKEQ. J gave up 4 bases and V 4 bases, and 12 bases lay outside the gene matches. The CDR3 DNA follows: TGTGCCAGCAGCCGAGAACAACTAGCGGCTCGATACAATGAGCAGTTCTTC. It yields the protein CASSREQLAARYNEQFF.

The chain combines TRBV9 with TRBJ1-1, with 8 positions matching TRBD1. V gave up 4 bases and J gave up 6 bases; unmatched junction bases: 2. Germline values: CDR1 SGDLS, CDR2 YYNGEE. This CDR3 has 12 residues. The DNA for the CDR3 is TGTGCCAGCAGCCCACAGGGGGCTGAAGCTTTCTTT. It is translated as CASSPQGAEAFF.

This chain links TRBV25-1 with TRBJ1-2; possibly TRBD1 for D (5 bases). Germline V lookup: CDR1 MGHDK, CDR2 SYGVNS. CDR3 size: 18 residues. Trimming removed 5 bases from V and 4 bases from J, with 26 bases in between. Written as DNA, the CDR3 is TGTGCCAGCAGTCCCCGTTGGGCACAAAGGTGGGACTTCTATGGCTACACCTTC. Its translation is CASSPRWAQRWDFYGYTF.

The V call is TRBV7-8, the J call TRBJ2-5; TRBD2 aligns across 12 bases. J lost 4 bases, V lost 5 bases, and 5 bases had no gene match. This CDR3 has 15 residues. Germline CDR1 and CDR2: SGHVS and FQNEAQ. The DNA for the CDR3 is TGTGCCAGCAGCCAAACTAGCGGGAGGCGAGAGACCCAGTACTTC. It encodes CASSQTSGRRETQYF.

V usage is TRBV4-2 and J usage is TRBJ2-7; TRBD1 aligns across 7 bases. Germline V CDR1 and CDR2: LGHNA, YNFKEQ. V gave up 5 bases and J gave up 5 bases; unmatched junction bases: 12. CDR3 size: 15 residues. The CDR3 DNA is TGTGCCAGCAGCGCGACAGGGACGATCAGCGACGAGCAGTACTTC. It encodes CASSATGTISDEQYF.

The CDR3 here is CASRGTSNNEQFF. In DNA form, the CDR3 reads TGTGCCAGCAGAGGGACTAGCAACAATGAGCAGTTCTTC. V and J are TRBV27 and TRBJ2-1, with TRBD2 matching over 9 bases. CDR3 length equals 13 residues. Germline CDR1 is MNHEY and CDR2 is SMNVEV (reference sequence). Trimming at V came to 6 bases and at J to 5 bases, leaving 2 bases not matched to a gene.

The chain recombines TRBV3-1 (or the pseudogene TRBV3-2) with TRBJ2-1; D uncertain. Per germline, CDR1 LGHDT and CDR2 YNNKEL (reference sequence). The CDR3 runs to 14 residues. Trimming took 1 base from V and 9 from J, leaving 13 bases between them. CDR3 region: CASSQASRNPEQFF. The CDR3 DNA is TGTGCCAGCAGCCAAGCTTCTAGAAACCCTGAGCAGTTCTTC.

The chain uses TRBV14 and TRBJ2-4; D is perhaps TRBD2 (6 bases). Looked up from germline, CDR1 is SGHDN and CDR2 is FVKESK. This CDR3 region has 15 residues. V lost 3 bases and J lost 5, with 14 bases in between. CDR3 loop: CASSHRGVGENIQYF. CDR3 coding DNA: TGTGCCAGCAGCCACCGCGGGGTCGGCGAAAACATTCAGTACTTC.

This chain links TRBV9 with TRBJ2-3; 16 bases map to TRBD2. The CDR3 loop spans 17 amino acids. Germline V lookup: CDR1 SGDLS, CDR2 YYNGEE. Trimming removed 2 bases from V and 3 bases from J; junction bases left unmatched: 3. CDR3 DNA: TGTGCCAGCAGCGTCGGGACTAGCGGGAGGGGGACAGATACGCAGTATTTT. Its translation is CASSVGTSGRGTDTQYF.

The CDR3 sequence is CASLRPGWVTEAFF. The CDR3 nucleotides read TGTGCCAGCTTACGGCCAGGGTGGGTCACTGAAGCTTTCTTT. The rearrangement joins TRBV6-5 to TRBJ1-1; tentatively, D is TRBD1 (5 bases). Germline V lookup: CDR1 MNHEY, CDR2 SVGAGI. The CDR3 contains 14 residues. Trimming removed 8 bases from V and 4 bases from J, with 17 bases in between.

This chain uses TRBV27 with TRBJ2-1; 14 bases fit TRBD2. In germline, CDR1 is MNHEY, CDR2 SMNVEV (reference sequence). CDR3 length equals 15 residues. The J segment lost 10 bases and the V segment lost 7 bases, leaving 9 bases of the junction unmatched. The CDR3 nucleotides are TGTGCCAGCAACCTGACTAGCGGGAGGGCCGGCGAGCAGTTCTTC. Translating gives CASNLTSGRAGEQFF.

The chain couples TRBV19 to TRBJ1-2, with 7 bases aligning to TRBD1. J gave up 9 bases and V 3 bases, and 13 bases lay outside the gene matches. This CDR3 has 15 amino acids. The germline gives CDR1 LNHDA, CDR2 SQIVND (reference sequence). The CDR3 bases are TGTGCCAGTAGTATCTCACCATTTACAGGGGATCGCTACACCTTC. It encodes CASSISPFTGDRYTF.

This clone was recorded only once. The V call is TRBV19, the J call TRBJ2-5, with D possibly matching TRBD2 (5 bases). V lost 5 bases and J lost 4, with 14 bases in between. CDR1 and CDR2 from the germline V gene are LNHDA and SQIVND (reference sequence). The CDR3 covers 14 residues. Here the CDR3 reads CASSFLASTETQYF. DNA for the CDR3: TGTGCCAGTAGTTTTTTGGCTAGCACAGAGACCCAGTACTTC.

The DNA for the CDR3 is TGTGCCAGCAGCTTGGTAAGCGGGAGGAAAAACATTCAGTACTTC. Translation: CASSLVSGRKNIQYF. The chain has TRBV5-6 and TRBJ2-4; 9 bases are shared with TRBD2. V gave up 0 bases and J gave up 4 bases; unmatched junction bases: 2. Germline CDR1 and CDR2: SGHDT and YYEEEE. The CDR3 loop spans 15 amino acids.